This T cell receptor beta chain stems from a study of cytomegalovirus exposure and HLA in healthy donors. As regards this clone: The antigen remains unidentified.

V lost 3 bases and J lost 0, with 9 bases in between. This CDR3 is 14 amino acids long. Germline V gene sequence: CDR1 GTSNPN, CDR2 SVGIG (reference sequence). PCR used 60 Vbeta primers and 13 Jbeta primers. TCRdb's table, derived via immunoSEQ multiplex PCR, lists solely in-frame clones and lacks some. The profile shows roughly 130,000 clones, about three quarters of them singletons. Study-wide results and limits: Per a prior analysis, the majority of TCR beta V segments were productive roughly 90% or roughly 30% of the time.

The sequence came from a male donor in good health and CMV-seropositive. The sequencing sample was made of PBMCs. The chain has TRBV30 and TRBJ1-5; D unclear. The CDR3 protein is CAWRSDTSNQPQHF. CDR3 DNA: TGTGCCTGGAGATCCGACACTAGCAATCAGCCCCAGCATTTT.